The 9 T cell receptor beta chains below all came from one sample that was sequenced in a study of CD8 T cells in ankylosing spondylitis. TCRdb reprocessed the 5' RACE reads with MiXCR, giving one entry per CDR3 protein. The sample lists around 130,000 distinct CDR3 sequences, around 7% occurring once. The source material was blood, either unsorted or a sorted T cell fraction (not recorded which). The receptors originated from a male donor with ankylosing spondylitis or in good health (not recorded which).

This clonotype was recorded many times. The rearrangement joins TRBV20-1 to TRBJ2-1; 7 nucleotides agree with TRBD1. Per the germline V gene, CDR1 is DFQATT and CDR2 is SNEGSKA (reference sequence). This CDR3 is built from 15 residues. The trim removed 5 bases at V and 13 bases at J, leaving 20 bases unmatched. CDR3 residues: CSAATTGFTISSQFF. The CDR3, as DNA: TGCAGTGCTGCCACGACAGGGTTTACCATTTCGAGCCAGTTCTTC.

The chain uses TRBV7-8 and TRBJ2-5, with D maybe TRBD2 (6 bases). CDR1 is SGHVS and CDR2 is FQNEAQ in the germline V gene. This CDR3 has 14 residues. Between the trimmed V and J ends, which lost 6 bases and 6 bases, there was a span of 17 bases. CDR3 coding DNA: TGTGCCAGCAGTTTATACCCGGGGGAAAAGACCCAGTACTTC. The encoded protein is CASSLYPGEKTQYF. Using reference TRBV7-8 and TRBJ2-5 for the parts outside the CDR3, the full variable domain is GAGVSQSPRYKVAKRGQDVALRCDPISGHVSLFWYQQALGQGPEFLTYFQNEAQLDKSGLPSDRFFAERPEGSVSTLKIQRTQQEDSAVYLCASSLYPGEKTQYFGPGTRLLVL.

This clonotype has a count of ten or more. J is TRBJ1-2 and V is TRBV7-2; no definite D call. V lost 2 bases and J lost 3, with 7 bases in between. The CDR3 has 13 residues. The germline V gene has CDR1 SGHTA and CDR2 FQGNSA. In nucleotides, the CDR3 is TGTGCCAGCAGCTTATCTCTTGACTATGGCTACACCTTC. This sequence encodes CASSLSLDYGYTF.

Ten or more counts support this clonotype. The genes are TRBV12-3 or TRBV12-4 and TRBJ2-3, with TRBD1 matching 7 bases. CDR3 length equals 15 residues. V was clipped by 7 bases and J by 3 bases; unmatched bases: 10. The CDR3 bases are TGTGCCAGCATACCGACAGGGATCGTGACAGATACGCAGTATTTT. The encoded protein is CASIPTGIVTDTQYF.

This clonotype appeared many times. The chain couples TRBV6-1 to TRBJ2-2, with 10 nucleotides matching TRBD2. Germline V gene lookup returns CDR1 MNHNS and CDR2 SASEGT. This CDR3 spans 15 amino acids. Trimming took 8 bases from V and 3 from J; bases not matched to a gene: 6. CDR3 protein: CASSPAGGDTGELFF. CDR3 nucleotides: TGTGCCAGCTCCCCAGCGGGAGGGGACACCGGGGAGCTGTTTTTT.

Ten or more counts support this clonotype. CDR3 loop: CASSRGLAGGVAKNIQYF. The CDR3 DNA reads TGTGCCAGCAGCCGAGGACTAGCGGGGGGAGTAGCCAAAAACATTCAGTACTTC. This chain joins TRBV6-2 or TRBV6-3 and TRBJ2-4, with 14 bases matching TRBD2. Germline assignment: CDR1 MNHEY and CDR2 SVGEGT. The V segment lost 6 bases and the J segment 0 bases; nucleotides outside the gene matches: 7. The CDR3 is 18 amino acids.

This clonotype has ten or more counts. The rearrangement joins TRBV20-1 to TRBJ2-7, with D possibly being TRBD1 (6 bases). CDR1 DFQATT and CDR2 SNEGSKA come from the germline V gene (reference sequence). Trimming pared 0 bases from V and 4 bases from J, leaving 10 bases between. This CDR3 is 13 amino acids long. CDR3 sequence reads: CSARDGQGYEQYF. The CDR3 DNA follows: TGCAGTGCTAGAGATGGGCAGGGGTACGAGCAGTACTTC.

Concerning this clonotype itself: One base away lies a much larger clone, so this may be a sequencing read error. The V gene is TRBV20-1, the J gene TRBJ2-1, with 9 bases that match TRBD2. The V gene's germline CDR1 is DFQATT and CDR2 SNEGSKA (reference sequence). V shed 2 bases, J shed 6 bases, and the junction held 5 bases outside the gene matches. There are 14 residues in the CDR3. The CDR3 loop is CSARPGLAANEQFF. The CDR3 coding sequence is TGCAGTGCTAGACCGGGACTAGCTGCCAATGAGCAGTTCTTC.

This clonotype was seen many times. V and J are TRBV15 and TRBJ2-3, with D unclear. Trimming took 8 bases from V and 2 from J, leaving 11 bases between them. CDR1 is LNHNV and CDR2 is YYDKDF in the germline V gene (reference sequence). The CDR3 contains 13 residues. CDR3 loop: CATAAQPTDTQYF. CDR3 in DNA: TGTGCCACCGCTGCACAACCCACAGATACGCAGTATTTT.